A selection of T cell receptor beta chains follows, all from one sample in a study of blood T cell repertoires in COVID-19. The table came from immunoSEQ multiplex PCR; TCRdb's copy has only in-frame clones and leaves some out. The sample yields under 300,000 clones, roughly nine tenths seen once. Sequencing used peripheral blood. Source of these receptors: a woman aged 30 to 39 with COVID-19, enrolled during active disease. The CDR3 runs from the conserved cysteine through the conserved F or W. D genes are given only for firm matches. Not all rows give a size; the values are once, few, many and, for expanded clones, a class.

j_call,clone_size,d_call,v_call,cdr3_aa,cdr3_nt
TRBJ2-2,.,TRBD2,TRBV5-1,CASSSGVAGDNTGELFF,TGCGCCAGCAGCTCGGGAGTCGCGGGGGATAACACCGGGGAGCTGTTTTTT
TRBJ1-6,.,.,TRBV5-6,CASSLGSQAYSPLHF,TGTGCCAGCAGCTTGGGCTCCCAGGCGTATTCACCCCTCCACTTT
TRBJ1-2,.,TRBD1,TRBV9,CASSVGGTGSYGYTF,TGTGCCAGCAGCGTAGGGGGGACAGGTTCCTATGGCTACACCTTC
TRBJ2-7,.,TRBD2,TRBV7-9,CASSLMMGLAGGSYEQYF,TGTGCCAGCAGCTTAATGATGGGACTAGCGGGGGGTTCCTACGAGCAGTACTTC
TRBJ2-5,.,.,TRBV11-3,CASSSDYQETQYF,TGTGCCAGCAGCTCGGACTACCAAGAGACCCAGTACTTC
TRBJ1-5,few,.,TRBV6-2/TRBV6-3,CASSYSAEGNQPQHF,TGTGCCAGCAGTTACTCGGCGGAGGGCAATCAGCCCCAGCATTTT
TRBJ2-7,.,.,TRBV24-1,CATPNGESPEQYF,TGTGCCACCCCCAACGGGGAGTCCCCCGAGCAGTACTTC
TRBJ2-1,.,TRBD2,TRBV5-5,CASSLILAAYNEQFF,TGTGCCAGCAGCTTGATTCTAGCGGCTTACAATGAGCAGTTCTTC
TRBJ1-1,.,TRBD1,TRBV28,CASVPGGITEAFF,TGTGCCAGCGTCCCAGGGGGGATCACTGAAGCTTTCTTT
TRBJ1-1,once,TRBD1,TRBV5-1,CASSFGGQTEAFF,TGCGCCAGCAGCTTTGGGGGACAGACTGAAGCTTTCTTT
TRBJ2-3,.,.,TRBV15,CATSRSRRATFSTDTQYF,TGTGCCACCAGCAGGAGTCGGCGGGCAACATTTAGCACAGATACGCAGTATTTT
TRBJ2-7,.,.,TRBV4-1,CASSAKAPRDTGNEQYF,TGCGCCAGCAGCGCCAAGGCTCCCCGGGACACGGGAAACGAGCAGTACTTC
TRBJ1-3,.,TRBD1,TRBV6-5,CASSPTATGENTIYF,TGTGCCAGCAGCCCAACAGCGACAGGGGAAAACACCATATATTTT
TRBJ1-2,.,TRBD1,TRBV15,CATSWSTGSANYGYTF,TGTGCCACCAGCTGGTCGACAGGGAGCGCTAACTATGGCTACACCTTC
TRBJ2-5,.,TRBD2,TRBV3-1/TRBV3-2,CASSQNPPWGEGETQYF,TGTGCCAGCAGCCAAAACCCCCCCTGGGGGGAGGGGGAGACCCAGTACTTC
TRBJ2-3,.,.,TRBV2,CASSGSEADTQYF,TGTGCCAGCAGTGGATCAGAGGCAGATACGCAGTATTTT
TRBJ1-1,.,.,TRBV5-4,CAWALLNTEAFF,TGTGCCTGGGCTTTGTTGAACACTGAAGCTTTCTTT
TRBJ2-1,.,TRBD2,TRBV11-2,CASSPLAGGYNEQFF,TGTGCCAGCAGCCCTCTGGCGGGGGGATACAATGAGCAGTTCTTC
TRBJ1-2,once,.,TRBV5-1,CASRVGGANYGYTF,TGCGCCAGCCGCGTCGGGGGAGCTAACTATGGCTACACCTTC
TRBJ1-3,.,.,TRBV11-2,CASSTGAGEALGNTIYF,TGTGCCAGCAGTACGGGGGCGGGGGAAGCCCTTGGAAACACCATATATTTT
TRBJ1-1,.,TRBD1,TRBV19,CASSTTGPNTEAFF,TGTGCCAGTAGTACGACAGGGCCCAACACTGAAGCTTTCTTT
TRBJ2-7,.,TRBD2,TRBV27,CASSKRTSGGVPSIPYEQYF,TGTGCCAGCAGTAAGCGGACTAGCGGGGGAGTCCCTAGCATTCCCTACGAGCAGTACTTC
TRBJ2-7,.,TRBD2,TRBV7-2,CASRETGGSYEQYF,TGTGCCAGCAGGGAGACGGGGGGAAGCTACGAGCAGTACTTC
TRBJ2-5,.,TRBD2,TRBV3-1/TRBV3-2,CASSHLGLAGTGETQYF,TGTGCCAGCAGCCACCTGGGACTAGCGGGGACGGGGGAGACCCAGTACTTC
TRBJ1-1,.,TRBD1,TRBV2,CASRAQGVTEAFF,TGTGCCAGCAGGGCGCAGGGGGTCACTGAAGCTTTCTTT